This T cell receptor beta chain was sequenced during a study of cytomegalovirus exposure and HLA in healthy donors (dated by TCRdb to the late 2010s). Looking at the study overall: A later analysis indicated that the roughly 130 validation repertoires were generated on the platform also employed for the 700 or so repertoires of the first cohort. The study aimed to test whether cataloging public T cell receptors could reveal signatures of past pathogen exposure. Along with the approximately 600-subject first cohort, a separate validation cohort of over a hundred different subjects was used. To predict cytomegalovirus infection status, the study combined high-throughput TCR immunosequencing, statistical association of individual TCRs with disease status, and machine learning.

About this clone: There is no known antigen for this receptor. The record has no base qualities; no much larger clone is one base away.

The donors belonged to the validation cohort of over a hundred subjects, which was separate from the approximately 660-subject first cohort. V and J are trimmed by 5 bases and 3 bases, and the gene matches miss 4 bases of the junction. Including the terminal cysteine and phenylalanine, the CDR3 comprises 13 residues. Only the CDR3 DNA stays, 39 bases, in frame from base 1. The germline V gene gives CDR1 as MGHRA and CDR2 as YSYEKL. Preparation of the library involved the immunoSEQ multiplex PCR assay. On the authors' methods: A statistical classification framework was developed to diagnose cytomegalovirus status using the catalog of TCR beta chain sequences. As stored in TCRdb, this immuneACCESS dataset retains in-frame rearrangements with V and J assigned. A fraction of the clones does not appear; measured against another copy, unresolved V genes explain less than half of the discrepancy, and the remainder lacks a known reason. V, J and clone size reflect that table, while D and trimming were determined from the DNA. The sample table holds roughly 150,000 clones, of which 90% to 97% were seen once. Of the sample, 0.8% to 1% is held by the ten largest clones.

What the authors observed across the whole study: All 120 or so repertoires were used to score co-occurrence in the validation cohort in a later analysis, because that analysis had no HLA typing for the cohort. Cytomegalovirus status was reported to be diagnosed by the classifier with high specificity and sensitivity in both the original and validation cohorts. The authors suggested that the approach could potentially be extended to other disease states and immunological phenotypes. While some public TCRs were present in many individuals, most TCR sequences turned up only very rarely across donors. A total of about 180 TCR beta chains were listed by the study as associated with cytomegalovirus. In vitro tests confirmed that a few of the cytomegalovirus-associated TCR beta chains recognize cytomegalovirus antigens. A later analysis found that TCRs clustered in the first cohort also tended to co-occur in the 120 validation repertoires, with 94% of cluster scores above 0.

This TCR came from a woman aged 18-29 years in good health and CMV-seronegative. Sequences were obtained from PBMCs. Recombination joined TRBV4-1 with TRBJ2-7; a stretch of 7 junction bases matches TRBD1. The bases are TGCGCCAGCAGCTCCAGGGGGTACTACGAGCAGTACTTC. Its translation reads: CASSSRGYYEQYF.